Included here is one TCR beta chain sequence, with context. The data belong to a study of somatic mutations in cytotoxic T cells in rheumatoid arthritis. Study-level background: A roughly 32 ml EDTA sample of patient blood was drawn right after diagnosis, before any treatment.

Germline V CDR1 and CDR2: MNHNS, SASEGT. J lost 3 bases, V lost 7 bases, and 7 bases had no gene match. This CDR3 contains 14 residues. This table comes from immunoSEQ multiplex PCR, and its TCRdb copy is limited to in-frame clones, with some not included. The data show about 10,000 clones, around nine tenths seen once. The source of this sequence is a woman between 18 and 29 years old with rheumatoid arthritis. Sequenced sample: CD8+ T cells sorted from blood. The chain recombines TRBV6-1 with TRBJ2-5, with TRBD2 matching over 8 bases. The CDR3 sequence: CASNDGGLEETQYF. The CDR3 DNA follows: TGTGCCAGCAACGACGGGGGACTAGAAGAGACCCAGTACTTC.